A selection of T cell receptor beta chains follows, all from one sample in a study of PD-1 blockade in classical Hodgkin lymphoma. Repertoires were generated with immunoSEQ multiplex PCR, while TCRdb's copy carries only in-frame clones and drops some. This table has about 28,000 clones, roughly 85% appearing once. This material consisted of peripheral blood mononuclear cells (PBMCs), taken before the second cycle of nivolumab. The origin of the receptors is a human donor with classical Hodgkin lymphoma. Each CDR3 is given with its conserved first and last residue. A D gene is named only where the DNA matches it firmly.

j_call cdr3_length d_call v_call cdr3_aa
TRBJ2-5 14 NA TRBV4-3 CASSQDTGKETQYF
TRBJ1-1 13 NA TRBV28 CASSLRGLAEAFF
TRBJ1-2 15 TRBD1 TRBV13 CASSRGDRGPGGYTF
TRBJ1-6 13 NA TRBV6-5 CASCYPGNSPLHF
TRBJ1-2 17 NA TRBV7-9 CASSGSVRQRANYGYTF
TRBJ2-7 16 NA TRBV7-2 CASSLALIGVPHEQYF
TRBJ1-2 17 NA TRBV4-3 CASSQNTGSFSAYGYTF
TRBJ1-2 16 NA TRBV10-3 CAISVGGTEANYGYTF
TRBJ1-4 13 TRBD1 TRBV6-1 CASRTGGKEKLFF
TRBJ1-5 13 NA TRBV7-9 CASSLFGNQPQHF
TRBJ2-7 14 TRBD1 TRBV27 CASSLFGQGYEQYF
TRBJ2-5 15 TRBD1 TRBV5-1 CASSLVGTGRETQYF
TRBJ1-3 17 NA TRBV7-2 CASSLAGSVRSGNTIYF
TRBJ1-5 15 NA TRBV12-2 CASRLVEGRTQPQHF
TRBJ1-1 11 NA TRBV30 CAWDGQRGAFF
TRBJ2-7 15 TRBD2 TRBV5-6 CASSRTSGNSYEQYF
TRBJ2-7 15 TRBD1 TRBV4-2 CASSQEDRAYYEQYF
TRBJ2-2 16 NA TRBV5-4 CASSRGREYGTGELFF
TRBJ2-1 16 TRBD2 TRBV7-9 CASSPREGGNYNEQFF
TRBJ1-5 14 NA TRBV19 CASSIGPTNQPQHF
TRBJ2-1 15 NA TRBV7-7 CASSPGRRAYNEQFF
TRBJ2-7 14 TRBD2 TRBV15 CATSRGGSSYEQYF
TRBJ1-5 14 NA TRBV2 CASSSQGINQPQHF
TRBJ1-1 13 NA TRBV13 CASSLLNPSMAFF
TRBJ1-2 14 NA TRBV5-1 CASSLAGENYGYTF
TRBJ1-2 14 TRBD1 TRBV5-1 CASSPEGQSYGYTF
TRBJ2-3 14 NA TRBV5-4 CASSTTPYTDTQYF
TRBJ1-1 17 TRBD1 TRBV5-1 CASSPRTGVFMNTEAFF
TRBJ1-1 15 TRBD1 TRBV6-6 CASRGKGAGDTEAFF
TRBJ1-2 15 NA TRBV4-3 CASSQELTVGYGYTF
TRBJ2-5 14 NA TRBV28 CASSLFFRKETQYF
TRBJ2-3 14 NA TRBV6-4 CASRRGTSTDTQYF
TRBJ1-4 18 NA TRBV4-3 CASSQAFFGGGTNEKLFF
TRBJ1-2 15 TRBD1 TRBV7-2 CASSYGQGVTYGYTF
TRBJ1-1 14 NA TRBV28 CASHLTGHIPEAFF
TRBJ2-1 17 TRBD2 TRBV4-2 CASSQPWGGSSYNEQFF
TRBJ2-2 14 TRBD1 TRBV10-3 CAISAVDRVEELFF
TRBJ2-1 15 TRBD2 TRBV7-6 CASSLGLAGGPEQFF
TRBJ1-6 15 NA TRBV19 CASKLGQEGNSPLHF
TRBJ1-1 13 NA TRBV7-8 CASSSYIRSEAFF
TRBJ1-3 16 NA TRBV13 CASSNGLLRLGNTIYF
TRBJ1-3 15 TRBD1 TRBV19 CASSMGRGLGNTIYF
TRBJ2-3 16 TRBD2 TRBV5-1 CASSYLPAGVTDTQYF